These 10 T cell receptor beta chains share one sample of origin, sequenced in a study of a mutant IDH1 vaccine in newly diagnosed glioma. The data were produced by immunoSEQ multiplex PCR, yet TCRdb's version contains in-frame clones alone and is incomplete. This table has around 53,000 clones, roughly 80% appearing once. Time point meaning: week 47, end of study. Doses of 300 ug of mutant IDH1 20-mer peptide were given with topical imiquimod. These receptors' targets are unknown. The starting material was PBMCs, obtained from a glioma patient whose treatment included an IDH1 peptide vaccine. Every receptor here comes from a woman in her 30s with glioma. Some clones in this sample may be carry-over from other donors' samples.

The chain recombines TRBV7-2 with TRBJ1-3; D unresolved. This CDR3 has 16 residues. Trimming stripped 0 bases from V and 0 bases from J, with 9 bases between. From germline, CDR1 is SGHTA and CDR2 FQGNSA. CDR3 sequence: CASSLATSGSGNTIYF. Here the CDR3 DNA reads TGTGCCAGCAGCTTAGCCACCTCGGGCTCTGGAAACACCATATATTTT.

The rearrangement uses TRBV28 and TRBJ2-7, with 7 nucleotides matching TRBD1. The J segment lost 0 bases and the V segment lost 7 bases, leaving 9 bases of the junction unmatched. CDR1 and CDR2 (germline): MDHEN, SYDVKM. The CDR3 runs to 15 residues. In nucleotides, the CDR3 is TGTGCCAGCATGTCCTTTACAGGGGACTCCTACGAGCAGTACTTC. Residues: CASMSFTGDSYEQYF.

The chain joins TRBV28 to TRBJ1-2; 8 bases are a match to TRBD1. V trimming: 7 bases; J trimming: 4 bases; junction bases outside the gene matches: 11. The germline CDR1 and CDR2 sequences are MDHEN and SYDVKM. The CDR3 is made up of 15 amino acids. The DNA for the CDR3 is TGTGCCAGCACGTCTGAGGCAGGGGGCCTCTATGGCTACACCTTC. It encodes CASTSEAGGLYGYTF.

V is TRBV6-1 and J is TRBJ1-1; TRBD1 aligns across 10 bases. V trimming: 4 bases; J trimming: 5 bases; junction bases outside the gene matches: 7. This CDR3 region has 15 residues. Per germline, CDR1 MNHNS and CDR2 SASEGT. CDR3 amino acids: CASSARQGAGTEAFF. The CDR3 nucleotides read TGTGCCAGCAGTGCGAGACAGGGGGCTGGAACTGAAGCTTTCTTT.

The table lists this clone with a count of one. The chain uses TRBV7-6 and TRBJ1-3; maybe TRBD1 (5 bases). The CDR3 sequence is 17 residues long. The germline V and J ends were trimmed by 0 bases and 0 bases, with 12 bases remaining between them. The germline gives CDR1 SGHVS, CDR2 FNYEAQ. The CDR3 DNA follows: TGTGCCAGCAGCTTAGCCCGACAGATCTCCTCTGGAAACACCATATATTTT. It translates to CASSLARQISSGNTIYF. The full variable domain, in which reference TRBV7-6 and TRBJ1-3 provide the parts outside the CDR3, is GAGVSQSPRYKVTKRGQDVALRCDPISGHVSLYWYRQALGQGPEFLTYFNYEAQQDKSGLPNDRFSAERPEGSISTLTIQRTEQRDSAMYRCASSLARQISSGNTIYFGEGSWLTVV.

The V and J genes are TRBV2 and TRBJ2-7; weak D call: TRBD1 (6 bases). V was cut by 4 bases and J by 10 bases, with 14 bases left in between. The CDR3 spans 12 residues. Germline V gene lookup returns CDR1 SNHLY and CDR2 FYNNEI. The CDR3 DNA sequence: TGTGCCAGCAGTGGACAGGAGTTTGACCAGTACTTC. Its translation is CASSGQEFDQYF.

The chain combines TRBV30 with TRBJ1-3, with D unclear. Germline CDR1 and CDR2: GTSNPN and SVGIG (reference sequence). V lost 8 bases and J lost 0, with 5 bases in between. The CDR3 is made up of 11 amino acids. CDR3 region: CAGYSGNTIYF. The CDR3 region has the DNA TGTGCCGGGTACTCTGGAAACACCATATATTTT. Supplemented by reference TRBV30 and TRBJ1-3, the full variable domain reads SQTIHQWPATLVQPVGSPLSLECTVEGTSNPNLYWYRQAAGRGLQLLFYSVGIGQISSEVPQNLSASRPQDRQFILSSKKLLLSDSGFYLCAGYSGNTIYFGEGSWLTVV.

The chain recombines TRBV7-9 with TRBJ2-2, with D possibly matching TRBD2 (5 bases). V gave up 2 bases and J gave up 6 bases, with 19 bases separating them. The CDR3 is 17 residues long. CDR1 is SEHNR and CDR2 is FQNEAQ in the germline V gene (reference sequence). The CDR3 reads CASSLMPLPGKAGELFF. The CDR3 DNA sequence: TGTGCCAGCAGCTTAATGCCCCTACCGGGAAAAGCCGGGGAGCTGTTTTTT.

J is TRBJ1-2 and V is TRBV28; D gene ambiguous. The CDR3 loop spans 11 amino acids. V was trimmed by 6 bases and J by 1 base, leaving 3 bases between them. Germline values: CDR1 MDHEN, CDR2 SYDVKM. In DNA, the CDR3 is TGTGCCAGCAGGGGTAACTATGGCTACACCTTC. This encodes CASRGNYGYTF.

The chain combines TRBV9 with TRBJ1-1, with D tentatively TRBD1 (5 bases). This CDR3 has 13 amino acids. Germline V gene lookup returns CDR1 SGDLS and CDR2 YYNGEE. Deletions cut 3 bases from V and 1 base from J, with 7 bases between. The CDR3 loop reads CASSARGNTEAFF. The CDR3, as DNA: TGTGCCAGCAGCGCTAGGGGGAACACTGAAGCTTTCTTT. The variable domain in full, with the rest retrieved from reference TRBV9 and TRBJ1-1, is DSGVTQTPKHLITATGQRVTLRCSPRSGDLSVYWYQQSLDQGLQFLIQYYNGEERAKGNILERFSAQQFPDLHSELNLSSLELGDSALYFCASSARGNTEAFFGQGTRLTVV.